The 27 T cell receptor beta chains in this list originate from one sample, sequenced in a study of CD8+ T cells in alopecia areata. TCR sequencing used cDNA made by reverse transcription of extracted RNA. Assay used: immunoSEQ multiplex PCR; TCRdb lists only in-frame clones, some missing. Among more than 90,000 clones listed, 60% were seen once. Treatment specified: oral pan-JAK inhibitor, 5-10 mg twice daily. The source material was CD8+ T cells sorted from blood, sampled at approximately week 60, from a patient treated with tofacitinib. All receptors come from a human donor with alopecia areata.

This chain connects TRBV7-9 to TRBJ1-2, with unresolved D. The germline gives CDR1 SEHNR, CDR2 FQNEAQ (reference sequence). V lost 5 bases and J 7 bases, leaving 8 bases between the germline ends. The CDR3 totals 11 residues. CDR3 protein: CASSQNVGYTF. Here the CDR3 DNA reads TGTGCCAGCAGCCAGAATGTTGGCTACACCTTC.

The chain is built from TRBV9 and TRBJ1-2; no firm D call. V was pared by 4 bases and J by 8 bases, with 21 bases between. The CDR3 length is 15 residues. Looked up from germline, CDR1 is SGDLS and CDR2 is YYNGEE. The CDR3 region has the DNA TGTGCCAGCAGCCCCGCCGGATTGGCCTGGATCGGCTACACCTTC. As protein: CASSPAGLAWIGYTF.

This chain uses TRBV28 with TRBJ1-1, with TRBD1 matching over 10 bases. Trimming took 5 bases from V and 1 from J; bases not matched to a gene: 4. From germline, CDR1 is MDHEN and CDR2 SYDVKM. The CDR3 covers 15 residues. For the CDR3, the DNA is TGTGCCAGCAGTCCAGGGACAGGGGAGAACACTGAAGCTTTCTTT. It encodes CASSPGTGENTEAFF.

The genes are TRBV7-9 and TRBJ2-3; 10 bases match TRBD1. V was pared by 5 bases and J by 6 bases, with 8 bases of the junction left unmatched. Germline V lookup: CDR1 SEHNR, CDR2 FQNEAQ (reference sequence). CDR3 length equals 15 residues. The CDR3 region has the DNA TGTGCCAGCAGCCTAGGACAGGGGGATCTGGATACGCAGTATTTT. This gives the protein CASSLGQGDLDTQYF.

The V gene is TRBV5-1, the J gene TRBJ2-7, with a weak D call TRBD1 (5 bases). Germline CDR1 and CDR2: SGHRS and YFSETQ. This CDR3 is 14 amino acids long. V gave up 2 bases and J gave up 1 base, with 10 bases separating them. For the CDR3, the DNA is TGCGCCAGCAGCTTAGGGTCAGGGTCCTACGAGCAGTACTTC. Protein product: CASSLGSGSYEQYF.

V and J are TRBV6-5 and TRBJ2-2; no reliable D call. Germline CDR1 and CDR2: MNHEY and SVGAGI. CDR3 length: 11 residues. Trimming took 6 bases from V and 4 from J, leaving 3 bases between them. The CDR3 loop reads CASRATGELFF. CDR3 DNA sequence: TGTGCCAGCAGAGCCACCGGGGAGCTGTTTTTT.

J is TRBJ1-2 and V is TRBV7-9; weak D call: TRBD1 (5 bases). The ends were cut back, 5 bases at V and 8 bases at J, with 18 bases in the middle. The CDR3 is made up of 14 amino acids. Germline V gives CDR1 SEHNR, CDR2 FQNEAQ (reference sequence). CDR3: CASSHPQGTGGYTF. The CDR3 DNA reads TGTGCCAGCAGCCATCCTCAGGGAACTGGCGGCTACACCTTC.

This rearrangement joins TRBV7-6 to TRBJ1-2, with D perhaps matching TRBD1 (6 bases). This CDR3 is built from 18 residues. CDR1 and CDR2 from the germline V gene are SGHVS and FNYEAQ. V gave up 5 bases and J gave up 8 bases, with 30 bases separating them. CDR3 coding DNA: TGTGCCAGCAGCGACACCGGGGCCAGTGGAGGGGGGCCTGGAGGCTACACCTTC. As protein: CASSDTGASGGGPGGYTF. Complete variable domain (other parts from reference TRBV7-6 and TRBJ1-2): GAGVSQSPRYKVTKRGQDVALRCDPISGHVSLYWYRQALGQGPEFLTYFNYEAQQDKSGLPNDRFSAERPEGSISTLTIQRTEQRDSAMYRCASSDTGASGGGPGGYTFGSGTRLTVV.

This clone has only a few counts. The V call is TRBV2, the J call TRBJ2-5; tentative D call: TRBD1 (6 bases). Trimming left V 2 bases short and J 1 base short, with 17 bases between. CDR1 is SNHLY, CDR2 FYNNEI, per germline. This CDR3 comprises 17 residues. The CDR3, as DNA: TGTGCCAGCAGTGAATCCCGGACAGTGCTTTCCCAAGAGACCCAGTACTTC. Translating it yields CASSESRTVLSQETQYF.

In its sample, this clone was seen once. This chain connects TRBV5-1 to TRBJ2-7; 7 positions match TRBD1. This CDR3 region has 13 residues. Germline V gene data show CDR1 as SGHRS and CDR2 as YFSETQ. The trim removed 6 bases at V and 5 bases at J, leaving 8 bases unmatched. CDR3 sequence: CASTGTGVHEQYF. In nucleotides, the CDR3 is TGCGCCAGCACCGGAACAGGGGTCCACGAGCAGTACTTC.

In nucleotides, the CDR3 is TGTGCCAGCAGTTTAAGGGGACAGCGGGAGACCCAGTACTTC. As protein: CASSLRGQRETQYF. The V and J genes are TRBV27 and TRBJ2-5; 7 positions match TRBD1. The V gene end was trimmed by 2 bases and the J gene end by 5 bases; junction bases not matched to a gene: 5. The CDR3 is 14 residues long. The V gene's germline CDR1 is MNHEY and CDR2 SMNVEV (reference sequence).

This clone was detected only a few times. The chain recombines TRBV23-1 with TRBJ1-2, with TRBD1 identical over 10 bases. TRBV23-1 counts as an open reading frame of uncertain function. Trimming cost V 4 bases and J 3 bases; bases outside gene matches: 5. The CDR3 covers 15 residues. DNA for the CDR3: TGCGCCAGCAGTCCCCCGGGACAGGGGCACTATGGCTACACCTTC. It codes for CASSPPGQGHYGYTF.

V is TRBV7-2 and J is TRBJ2-1, with D hard to call. The CDR3 spans 17 residues. Germline CDR1 and CDR2: SGHTA and FQGNSA. Trimming left V 5 bases short and J 0 bases short, with 17 bases between. Here the CDR3 DNA reads TGTGCCAGCAGCCTAGGTGATGGCACCTACTCCTACAATGAGCAGTTCTTC. It specifies CASSLGDGTYSYNEQFF. The full variable domain, completed using reference TRBV7-2 and TRBJ2-1, is GAGVSQSPSNKVTEKGKDVELRCDPISGHTALYWYRQSLGQGLEFLIYFQGNSAPDKSGLPSDRFSAERTGGSVSTLTIQRTQQEDSAVYLCASSLGDGTYSYNEQFFGPGTRLTVL.

This clone was counted a few times. The chain combines TRBV5-6 with TRBJ2-5; TRBD1 might be the D (5 bases). Germline CDR1 SGHDT, CDR2 YYEEEE. The CDR3 length is 12 residues. Trimming left V 4 bases short and J 4 bases short, with 8 bases between. The CDR3 DNA follows: TGTGCCAGCAGCGACGACAGAGAGACCCAGTACTTC. Translation gives CASSDDRETQYF.

The genes are TRBV7-9 and TRBJ2-7, with 7 bases aligning to TRBD1. Germline CDR1 SEHNR, CDR2 FQNEAQ (reference sequence). Unmatched junction bases numbered 7, after V lost 5 bases and J lost 0 bases. This CDR3 is built from 15 residues. The CDR3 region is CASSPRTGHSYEQYF. CDR3 bases: TGTGCCAGCAGCCCTCGGACAGGTCACTCCTACGAGCAGTACTTC.

The genes are TRBV10-2 and TRBJ2-3, with a possible D match to TRBD2 (5 bases). Trimming removed 10 bases at V and 5 bases at J, with 10 bases between. Germline values: CDR1 WSHSY, CDR2 SAAADI. The CDR3 has 11 residues. The CDR3 nucleotides are TGCGCCACCCGGGGTGAAGATACGCAGTATTTT. Translating it yields CATRGEDTQYF.

J is TRBJ1-5 and V is TRBV6-1; weak D call: TRBD1 (5 bases). Trimming pared 1 base from V and 3 bases from J, leaving 10 bases between. This CDR3 contains 15 residues. Germline CDR1 is MNHNS and CDR2 is SASEGT. Here the CDR3 DNA reads TGTGCCAGCAGTGAAGTTATAGGGGCCAATCAGCCCCAGCATTTT. Protein product: CASSEVIGANQPQHF.

This clone was counted a few times. The CDR3 DNA follows: TGCGCCAGCAACACCCACGAGCAGTACTTC. Encoded protein: CASNTHEQYF. J is TRBJ2-7 and V is TRBV5-1; D not resolved. The length of the CDR3 is 10 residues. The V gene lost 6 bases and the J gene lost 5 bases, with 6 bases spanning the gap. CDR1 and CDR2 (germline): SGHRS, YFSETQ.

V and J are TRBV9 and TRBJ2-3; 9 bases line up with TRBD2. The CDR3 is made up of 15 amino acids. V shed 5 bases and J 5 bases; nucleotides not matched to a gene: 9. Germline CDR1 reads SGDLS; CDR2 reads YYNGEE. The CDR3 DNA reads as TGTGCCAGCAGTGCTAGCGGGGCTTCACTAGATACGCAGTATTTT. This gives the protein CASSASGASLDTQYF.

This chain connects TRBV28 to TRBJ1-1, with no clear D. CDR3 length: 14 residues. CDR1 is MDHEN and CDR2 is SYDVKM in the germline V gene. V dropped 6 bases and J dropped 7 bases, with 18 bases sitting between them. CDR3 residues: CASSLPRSGNEAFF. In nucleotides, the CDR3 is TGTGCCAGCAGCCTACCCCGAAGCGGTAATGAAGCTTTCTTT.

This clone was recorded a few times. The rearrangement uses TRBV15 and TRBJ1-6; maybe TRBD1 (5 bases). V was pared by 6 bases and J by 9 bases, with 12 bases between. Germline CDR1 is LNHNV and CDR2 is YYDKDF (reference sequence). This CDR3 is built from 13 residues. CDR3 protein: CATRVDDSSPLHF. CDR3 in DNA: TGTGCCACCAGAGTGGATGACAGTTCACCCCTCCACTTT.

The chain combines TRBV4-1 with TRBJ2-7; no reliable D call. The CDR3 length is 17 residues. Germline loops: CDR1 MGHRA, CDR2 YSYEKL. V lost 2 bases and J 5 bases, leaving 22 bases between the germline ends. CDR3 region: CASSQRLLRTANNEQYF. Written as DNA, the CDR3 is TGCGCCAGCAGCCAAAGATTGCTGCGTACTGCGAATAACGAGCAGTACTTC.

The genes are TRBV29-1 and TRBJ2-1, with D perhaps matching TRBD1 (5 bases). The germline V gene encodes CDR1 SQVTM and CDR2 ANQGSEA. This CDR3 comprises 13 residues. V lost 1 base and J lost 6, with 10 bases in between. CDR3 region: CSVEGRRGNEQFF. The CDR3 nucleotides are TGCAGCGTTGAAGGCAGAAGGGGCAATGAGCAGTTCTTC.

The chain employs TRBV11-2 and TRBJ2-4, with TRBD2 matching over 9 bases. This CDR3 is built from 14 residues. Germline V gene data show CDR1 as SGHAT and CDR2 as FQNNGV. Trimming took 5 bases from V and 6 from J; bases not matched to a gene: 5. DNA for the CDR3: TGTGCCAGCAGCAGGAGCGGGGGGATAAACATTCAGTACTTC. This encodes CASSRSGGINIQYF.

This chain links TRBV6-5 with TRBJ1-5; the match to TRBD1 covers 7 bases. This CDR3 spans 15 amino acids. Trimming removed 6 bases from V and 7 bases from J; junction bases left unmatched: 12. The germline V gene encodes CDR1 MNHEY and CDR2 SVGAGI. CDR3 protein: CASRRQGSDRQPQHF. CDR3 sequence (DNA): TGTGCCAGCAGGAGACAGGGATCGGACAGACAGCCCCAGCATTTT.

The chain is built from TRBV15 and TRBJ1-5; D gene unclear. Germline loops: CDR1 LNHNV, CDR2 YYDKDF (reference sequence). The CDR3 contains 13 residues. V lost 5 bases and J lost 3, with 8 bases in between. CDR3 sequence (DNA): TGTGCCACCAGCGGCCGGGACAATCAGCCCCAGCATTTT. Translated: CATSGRDNQPQHF.

The rearrangement uses TRBV5-1 and TRBJ2-6; D is ambiguous. Germline values: CDR1 SGHRS, CDR2 YFSETQ. V lost 7 bases to trimming and J lost 2 bases, with 10 bases between them. The CDR3 has 14 residues. This CDR3 is CASHGVTGANVLTF. The CDR3, as DNA: TGCGCCAGCCATGGGGTCACTGGGGCCAACGTCCTGACTTTC.